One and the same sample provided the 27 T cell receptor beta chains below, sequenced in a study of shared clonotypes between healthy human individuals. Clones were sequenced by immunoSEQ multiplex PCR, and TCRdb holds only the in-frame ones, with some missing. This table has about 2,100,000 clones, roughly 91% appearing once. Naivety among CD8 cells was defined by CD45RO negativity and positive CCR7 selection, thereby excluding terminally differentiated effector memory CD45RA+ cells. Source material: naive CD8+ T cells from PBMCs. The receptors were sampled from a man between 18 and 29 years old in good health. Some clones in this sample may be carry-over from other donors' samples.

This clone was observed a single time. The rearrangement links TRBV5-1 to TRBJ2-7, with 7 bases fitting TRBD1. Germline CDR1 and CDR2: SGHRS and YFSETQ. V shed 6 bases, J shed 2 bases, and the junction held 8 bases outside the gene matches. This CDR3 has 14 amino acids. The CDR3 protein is CASNHRDRAYEQYF. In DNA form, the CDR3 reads TGCGCCAGCAATCACCGGGACAGAGCCTACGAGCAGTACTTC.

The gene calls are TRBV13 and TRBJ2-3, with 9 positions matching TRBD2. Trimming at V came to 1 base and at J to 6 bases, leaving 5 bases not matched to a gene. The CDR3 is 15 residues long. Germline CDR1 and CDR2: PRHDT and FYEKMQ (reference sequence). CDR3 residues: CASSLDGGRDDTQYF. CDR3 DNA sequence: TGTGCCAGCAGCTTAGACGGCGGGAGGGATGATACGCAGTATTTT.

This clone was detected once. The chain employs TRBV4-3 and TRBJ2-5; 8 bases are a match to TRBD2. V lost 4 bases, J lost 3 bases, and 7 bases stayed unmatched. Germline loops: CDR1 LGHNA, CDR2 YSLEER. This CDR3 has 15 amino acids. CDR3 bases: TGCGCCAGCAGCCGCGTACTAGCGGCCGAAGAGACCCAGTACTTC. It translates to CASSRVLAAEETQYF.

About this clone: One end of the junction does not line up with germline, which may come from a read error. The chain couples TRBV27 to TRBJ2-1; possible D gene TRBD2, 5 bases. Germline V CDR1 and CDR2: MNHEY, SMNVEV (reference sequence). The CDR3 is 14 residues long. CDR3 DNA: TGTGCCAGCGGTTTAGTGGGAGTTGACAATGAGCAGTTCTTC. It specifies CASGLVGVDNEQFF.

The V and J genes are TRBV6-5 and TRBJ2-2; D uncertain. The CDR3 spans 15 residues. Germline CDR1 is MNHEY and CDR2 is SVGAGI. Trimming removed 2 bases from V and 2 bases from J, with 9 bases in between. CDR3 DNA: TGTGCCAGCAGTTACCTAATAGGAAACACCGGGGAGCTGTTTTTT. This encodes CASSYLIGNTGELFF.

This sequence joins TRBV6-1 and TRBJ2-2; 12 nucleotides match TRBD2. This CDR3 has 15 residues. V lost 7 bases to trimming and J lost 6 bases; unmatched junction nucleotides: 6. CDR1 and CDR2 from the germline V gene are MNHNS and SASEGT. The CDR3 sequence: CASKHTSGRSGELFF. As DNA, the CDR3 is TGTGCCAGCAAGCATACTAGCGGGAGGTCCGGGGAGCTGTTTTTT.

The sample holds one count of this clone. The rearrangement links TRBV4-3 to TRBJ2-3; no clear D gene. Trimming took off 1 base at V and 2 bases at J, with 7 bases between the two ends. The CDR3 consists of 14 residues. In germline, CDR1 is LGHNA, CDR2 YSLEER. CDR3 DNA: TGCGCCAGCAGCCAAGGGCGAGTCACAGATACGCAGTATTTT. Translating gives CASSQGRVTDTQYF.

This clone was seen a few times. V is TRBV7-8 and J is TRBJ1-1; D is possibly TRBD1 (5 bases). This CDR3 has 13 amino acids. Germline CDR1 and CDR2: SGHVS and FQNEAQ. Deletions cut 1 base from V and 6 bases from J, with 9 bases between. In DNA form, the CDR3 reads TGTGCCAGCAGCTTAGAAGGGGCGGCTGAAGCTTTCTTT. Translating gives CASSLEGAAEAFF. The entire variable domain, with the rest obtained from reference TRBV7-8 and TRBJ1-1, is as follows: GAGVSQSPRYKVAKRGQDVALRCDPISGHVSLFWYQQALGQGPEFLTYFQNEAQLDKSGLPSDRFFAERPEGSVSTLKIQRTQQEDSAVYLCASSLEGAAEAFFGQGTRLTVV.

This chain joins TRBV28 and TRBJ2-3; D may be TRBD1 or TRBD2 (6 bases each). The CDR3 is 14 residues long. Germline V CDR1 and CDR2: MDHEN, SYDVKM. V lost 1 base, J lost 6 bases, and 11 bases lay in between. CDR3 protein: CASSLLTRGDTQYF. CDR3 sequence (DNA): TGTGCCAGCAGTTTATTGACTAGGGGGGATACGCAGTATTTT.

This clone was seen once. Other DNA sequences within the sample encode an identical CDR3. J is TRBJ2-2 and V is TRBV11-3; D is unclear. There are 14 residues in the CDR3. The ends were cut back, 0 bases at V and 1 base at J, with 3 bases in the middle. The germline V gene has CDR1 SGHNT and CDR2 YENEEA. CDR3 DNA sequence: TGTGCCAGCAGCTTAGACGGGAACACCGGGGAGCTGTTTTTT. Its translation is CASSLDGNTGELFF.

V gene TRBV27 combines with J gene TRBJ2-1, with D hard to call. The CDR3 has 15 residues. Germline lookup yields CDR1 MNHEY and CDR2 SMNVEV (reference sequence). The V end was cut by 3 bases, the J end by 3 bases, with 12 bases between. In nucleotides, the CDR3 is TGTGCCAGCAGTTTGGAGACATCCCTCTACAATGAGCAGTTCTTC. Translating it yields CASSLETSLYNEQFF.

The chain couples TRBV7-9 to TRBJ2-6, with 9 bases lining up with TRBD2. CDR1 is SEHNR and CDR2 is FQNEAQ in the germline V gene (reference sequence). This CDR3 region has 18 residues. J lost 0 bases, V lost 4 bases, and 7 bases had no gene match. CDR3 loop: CASSSPTSGYSGANVLTF. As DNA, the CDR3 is TGTGCCAGCAGCTCGCCGACTAGCGGATACTCTGGGGCCAACGTCCTGACTTTC.

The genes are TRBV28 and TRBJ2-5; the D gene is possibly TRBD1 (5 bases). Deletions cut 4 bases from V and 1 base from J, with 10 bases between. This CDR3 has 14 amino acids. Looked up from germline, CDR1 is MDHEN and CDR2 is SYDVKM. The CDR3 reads CASSSQGFQETQYF. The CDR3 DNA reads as TGTGCCAGCAGTTCTCAGGGATTCCAAGAGACCCAGTACTTC.

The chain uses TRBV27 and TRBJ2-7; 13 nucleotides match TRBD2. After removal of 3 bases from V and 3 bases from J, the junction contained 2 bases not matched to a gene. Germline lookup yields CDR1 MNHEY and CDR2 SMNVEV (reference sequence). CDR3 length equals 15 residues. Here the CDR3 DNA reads TGTGCCAGCAGTTTCGGACTAGCGGGAGTCTACGAGCAGTACTTC. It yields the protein CASSFGLAGVYEQYF.

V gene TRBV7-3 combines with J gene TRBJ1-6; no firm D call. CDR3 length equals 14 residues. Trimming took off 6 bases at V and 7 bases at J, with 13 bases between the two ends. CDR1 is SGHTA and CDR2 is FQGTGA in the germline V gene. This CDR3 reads CASRSYGNNSPLHF. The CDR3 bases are TGTGCCAGCAGATCTTACGGGAACAATTCACCCCTCCACTTT.

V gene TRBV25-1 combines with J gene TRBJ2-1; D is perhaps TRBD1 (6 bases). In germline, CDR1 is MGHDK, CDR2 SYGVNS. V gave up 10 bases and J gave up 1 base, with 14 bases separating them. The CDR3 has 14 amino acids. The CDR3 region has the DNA TGTGCCACCTCCGTGGACAGATCCTACAATGAGCAGTTCTTC. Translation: CATSVDRSYNEQFF.

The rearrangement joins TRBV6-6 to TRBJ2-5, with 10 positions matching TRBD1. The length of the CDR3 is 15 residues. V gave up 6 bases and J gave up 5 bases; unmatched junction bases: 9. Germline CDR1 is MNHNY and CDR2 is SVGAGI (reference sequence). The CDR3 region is CASRLYPGQGETQYF. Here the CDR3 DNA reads TGTGCCAGCAGGCTCTACCCGGGACAGGGGGAGACCCAGTACTTC.

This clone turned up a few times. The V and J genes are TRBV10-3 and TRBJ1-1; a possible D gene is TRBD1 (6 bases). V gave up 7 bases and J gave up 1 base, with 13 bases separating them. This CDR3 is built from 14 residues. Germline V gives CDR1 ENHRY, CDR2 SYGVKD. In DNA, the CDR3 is TGTGCCATCAAGGGGCGGGACACGAACACTGAAGCTTTCTTT. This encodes CAIKGRDTNTEAFF.

As DNA, the CDR3 is TGTGCCAGCAGTCTCGACGGTATTTATGGCTACACCTTC. It translates to CASSLDGIYGYTF. This chain connects TRBV6-5 to TRBJ1-2, with D unresolved. Germline assignment: CDR1 MNHEY and CDR2 SVGAGI. This CDR3 comprises 13 residues. Trimming took 5 bases from V and 5 from J, leaving 12 bases between them.

The CDR3 here is CASSQSGGGNHEQYF. The CDR3 nucleotides read TGCGCCAGCAGTCAATCAGGAGGGGGAAACCACGAGCAGTACTTC. The chain combines TRBV23-1 with TRBJ2-7; either TRBD1 or TRBD2 may fit D (6 bases each). TRBV23-1 is recorded as an ORF, its role being uncertain. V was trimmed by 0 bases and J by 5 bases, leaving 14 bases between them. This CDR3 is 15 amino acids long.

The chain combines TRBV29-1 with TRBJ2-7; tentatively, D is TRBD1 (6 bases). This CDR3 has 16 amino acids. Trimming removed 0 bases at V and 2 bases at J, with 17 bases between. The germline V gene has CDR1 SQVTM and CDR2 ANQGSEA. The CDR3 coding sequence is TGCAGCGTTGAAGACGACGTGACAGGCGAACCCTACGAGCAGTACTTC. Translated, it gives CSVEDDVTGEPYEQYF.

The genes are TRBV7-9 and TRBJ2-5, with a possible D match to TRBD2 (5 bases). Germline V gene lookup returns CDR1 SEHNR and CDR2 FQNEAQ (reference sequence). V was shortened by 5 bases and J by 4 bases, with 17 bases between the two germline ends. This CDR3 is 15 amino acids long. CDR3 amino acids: CASSRPRGSAETQYF. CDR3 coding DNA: TGTGCCAGCAGCCGACCGAGAGGGTCAGCAGAGACCCAGTACTTC.

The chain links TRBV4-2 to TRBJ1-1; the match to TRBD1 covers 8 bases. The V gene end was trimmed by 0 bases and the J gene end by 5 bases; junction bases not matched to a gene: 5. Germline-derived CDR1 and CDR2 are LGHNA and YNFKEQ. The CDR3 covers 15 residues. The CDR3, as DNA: TGTGCCAGCAGCCAAGATTCTGGACAGGGAACTGAAGCTTTCTTT. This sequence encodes CASSQDSGQGTEAFF.

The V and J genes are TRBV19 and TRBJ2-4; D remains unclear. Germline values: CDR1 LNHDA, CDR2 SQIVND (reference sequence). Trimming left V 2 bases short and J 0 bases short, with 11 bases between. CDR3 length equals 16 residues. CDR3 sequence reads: CASSIFLGLAKNIQYF. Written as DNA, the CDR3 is TGTGCCAGTAGTATATTTCTGGGGTTAGCCAAAAACATTCAGTACTTC.

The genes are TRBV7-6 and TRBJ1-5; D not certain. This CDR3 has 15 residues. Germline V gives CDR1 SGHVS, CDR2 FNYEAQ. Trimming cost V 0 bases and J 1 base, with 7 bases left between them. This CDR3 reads CASSLAEDSNQPQHF. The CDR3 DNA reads TGTGCCAGCAGCTTAGCGGAGGACAGCAATCAGCCCCAGCATTTT.

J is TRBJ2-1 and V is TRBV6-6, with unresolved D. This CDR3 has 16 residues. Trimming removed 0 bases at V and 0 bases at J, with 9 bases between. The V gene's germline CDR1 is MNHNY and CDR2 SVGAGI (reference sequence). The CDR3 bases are TGTGCCAGCAGTTACTCTGCCGGTTACTCCTACAATGAGCAGTTCTTC. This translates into CASSYSAGYSYNEQFF.

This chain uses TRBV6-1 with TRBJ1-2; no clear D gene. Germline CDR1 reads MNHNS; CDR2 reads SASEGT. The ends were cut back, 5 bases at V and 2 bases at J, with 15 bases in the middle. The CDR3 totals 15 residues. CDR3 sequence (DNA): TGTGCCAGCAGTCTCCGGGGTAAGGCGAACTATGGCTACACCTTC. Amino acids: CASSLRGKANYGYTF.